The rows below give T cell receptor beta chains drawn from one sample of a study of early T cells in non-severe SARS-CoV-2 infection. A single record per CDR3 protein comes from TCRdb applying MiXCR to the 5' RACE reads. This table holds tens of thousands of distinct CDR3 sequences, over 13% found once. Sequencing was performed on whole blood. These receptors were taken from an adult who was a healthcare worker with PCR-confirmed SARS-CoV-2 infection or an uninfected control (not recorded which). Each CDR3 is given with its conserved first and last residue. D genes are given only for firm matches. Expanded clones are given a class, and other clones once, few, many or no size at all.

clone_size,cdr3_length,v_call,d_call,j_call,cdr3_aa,cdr3_nt
few,15,TRBV2,-,TRBJ2-1,CASSLQPGAYNEQFF,TGTGCCAGCAGCCTTCAGCCGGGGGCTTACAATGAGCAGTTCTTC
few,13,TRBV11-3,TRBD1,TRBJ1-1,CASSPGTGLEAFF,TGTGCCAGCAGCCCAGGGACAGGGCTTGAAGCTTTCTTT
-,14,TRBV14,-,TRBJ2-7,CASSQDLRGYEQYF,TGTGCCAGCAGCCAAGATCTCCGGGGATACGAGCAGTACTTC
-,14,TRBV27,TRBD2,TRBJ2-1,CASSSISGRYEQFF,TGTGCCAGCAGTTCTATTAGCGGGAGATATGAGCAGTTCTTC
-,13,TRBV10-3,-,TRBJ1-2,CAIRVSASYGYTF,TGTGCCATCAGGGTCAGCGCGAGCTATGGCTACACCTTC
many,15,TRBV7-2,TRBD2,TRBJ2-3,CASSLGGGGTDTQYF,TGTGCCAGCAGCTTAGGGGGCGGGGGTACAGATACGCAGTATTTT
-,17,TRBV30,TRBD1,TRBJ2-6,CAWTRGQGSPGANVLIF,TGTGCCTGGACCAGAGGACAGGGGAGCCCTGGGGCCAACGTCCTGATTTTC
-,14,TRBV27,TRBD2,TRBJ2-7,CASSLVAGAYEQYF,TGTGCCAGCAGTTTAGTAGCGGGAGCCTACGAGCAGTACTTC
many,15,TRBV12-3/TRBV12-4,-,TRBJ1-2,CASSLKSGGFYGYTF,TGTGCCAGCAGTCTAAAATCTGGGGGGTTCTATGGCTACACCTTC
-,18,TRBV27,TRBD1,TRBJ2-2,CASSHPSTGDGNTGELFF,TGTGCCAGCTCCCATCCGTCAACAGGGGATGGGAACACCGGGGAGCTGTTTTTT
many,15,TRBV9,-,TRBJ1-1,CASSAYHQLEDDAFF,TGTGCCAGCAGCGCATATCACCAGTTAGAAGATGACGCTTTCTTT
few,12,TRBV20-1,-,TRBJ2-3,CSADGLVGTQYF,TGCAGTGCTGACGGGCTGGTAGGAACGCAGTATTTT
-,16,TRBV18,TRBD2,TRBJ2-1,CASSPPRTSPYNEQFF,TGTGCCAGCTCACCACCGAGGACTAGTCCTTACAATGAGCAGTTCTTC
-,16,TRBV5-1,TRBD1,TRBJ2-2,CASTPHRGQTTGELFF,TGCGCCAGCACCCCCCACCGGGGACAGACAACCGGGGAGCTGTTTTTT
many,12,TRBV29-1,-,TRBJ2-1,CSVDAPGLGAFF,TGCAGCGTTGACGCCCCAGGGCTGGGAGCCTTCTTC
many,16,TRBV21-1,-,TRBJ1-6,CASSKRTGPLGSPLHF,TGTGCCAGCAGCAAACGTACAGGGCCGTTGGGGTCACCCCTCCACTTT
many,11,TRBV29-1,-,TRBJ2-3,CSASRRNTQYF,TGCAGCGCGTCCCGGCGGAATACGCAGTATTTT
-,11,TRBV5-4,-,TRBJ2-1,CASSLFGEQFF,TGTGCCAGCAGCTTGTTTGGTGAGCAGTTCTTC
-,16,TRBV19,-,TRBJ2-2,CASSIGRSAGTGELFF,TGTGCCAGTAGTATAGGGAGGTCCGCGGGCACCGGGGAGCTGTTTTTT
few,16,TRBV7-8,-,TRBJ2-2,CASSTFLGGRAGELFF,TGTGCCAGCAGCACGTTTCTTGGCGGTAGGGCCGGGGAGCTGTTTTTT
many,14,TRBV5-6,-,TRBJ2-3,CASSQTSTADTQYF,TGTGCCAGCAGCCAGACTAGTACCGCAGATACGCAGTATTTT
-,15,TRBV12-3/TRBV12-4,-,TRBJ2-2,CASIPVRANTGELFF,TGTGCCAGCATTCCCGTTCGGGCGAACACCGGGGAGCTGTTTTTT
-,14,TRBV5-8,TRBD1,TRBJ2-7,CASSLEGAGYEQYF,TGTGCCAGCAGCTTGGAGGGGGCTGGGTACGAGCAGTACTTC
-,13,TRBV27,-,TRBJ2-2,CASTPPGPGELFF,TGTGCCAGCACCCCCCCAGGCCCCGGGGAGCTGTTTTTT
many,18,TRBV7-6,TRBD2,TRBJ2-1,CASSLAGSGRSSYNEQFF,TGTGCCAGCAGCTTAGCGGGGAGCGGGAGGAGCTCCTACAATGAGCAGTTCTTC
few,16,TRBV7-9,TRBD1,TRBJ2-5,CASSYGQGAGQETQYF,TGTGCCAGCAGCTACGGACAGGGGGCTGGGCAAGAGACCCAGTACTTC
few,13,TRBV13,-,TRBJ2-2,CASSLVDTGELFF,TGTGCCAGCAGCCTAGTGGACACCGGGGAGCTGTTTTTT
-,16,TRBV5-1,TRBD1,TRBJ2-3,CASSLLTGGGTDTQYF,TGCGCCAGCAGCTTGTTGACAGGGGGCGGCACAGATACGCAGTATTTT
few,13,TRBV11-2,-,TRBJ2-7,CASNAGASYEQYF,TGTGCCAGCAACGCGGGGGCGTCCTACGAGCAGTACTTC
few,16,TRBV20-1,TRBD1,TRBJ2-6,CSARRDRPSGANVLTF,TGCAGTGCTAGAAGGGACAGGCCATCTGGGGCCAACGTCCTGACTTTC
-,13,TRBV15,-,TRBJ2-7,CATSSARRYEQYF,TGTGCCACCAGCAGCGCCCGGAGGTACGAGCAGTACTTC
few,16,TRBV6-1,TRBD1,TRBJ1-4,CASSVGQGVTNEKLFF,TGTGCCAGCAGTGTTGGACAGGGAGTAACTAATGAAAAACTGTTTTTT
many,13,TRBV2,-,TRBJ2-1,CASRGHLYNEQFF,TGTGCCAGCAGGGGACACCTTTACAATGAGCAGTTCTTC
few,14,TRBV29-1,-,TRBJ2-1,CSVIGRNSYNEQFF,TGCAGCGTCATTGGGCGGAACTCCTACAATGAGCAGTTCTTC
few,14,TRBV5-5,-,TRBJ1-5,CASSLYYGSRTQHF,TGTGCCAGCAGCTTGTATTACGGGTCCCGGACCCAGCATTTT
few,17,TRBV5-4,TRBD1,TRBJ2-5,CASSSYSTGQGQETQYF,TGTGCCAGCAGCTCATATTCGACGGGACAGGGCCAAGAGACCCAGTACTTC
-,13,TRBV4-1,-,TRBJ2-5,CASSLVFGETQYF,TGCGCCAGCAGCCTCGTATTTGGGGAGACCCAGTACTTC
-,12,TRBV7-9,-,TRBJ2-7,CASSPTDYEQYF,TGTGCCAGCAGCCCCACAGACTACGAGCAGTACTTC
many,14,TRBV20-1,TRBD2,TRBJ2-7,CSARAGTMSHEQYF,TGCAGTGCTAGAGCCGGGACTATGTCTCACGAGCAGTACTTC
-,14,TRBV5-1,TRBD1,TRBJ2-1,CASMTGRGNNEQFF,TGCGCCAGCATGACGGGCAGGGGGAACAATGAGCAGTTCTTC
-,12,TRBV7-6,TRBD1,TRBJ1-1,CASSRTGQEAFF,TGTGCCAGCAGCCGCACGGGACAGGAAGCTTTCTTT
-,12,TRBV6-6,TRBD1,TRBJ1-1,CASSSPRGRAFF,TGTGCCAGCAGTTCTCCTAGGGGGCGAGCTTTCTTT
many,19,TRBV21-1,-,TRBJ2-1,CASSKVYLAGGLSYNEQFF,TGTGCCAGCAGCAAAGTCTATCTAGCGGGGGGTCTCTCCTACAATGAGCAGTTCTTC
many,11,TRBV7-9,-,TRBJ2-5,CASSAQETQYF,TGTGCCAGCAGCGCCCAAGAGACCCAGTACTTC
few,15,TRBV13,TRBD1,TRBJ1-1,CASSPLPGTDTEAFF,TGTGCCAGCAGCCCCTTACCCGGGACAGACACTGAAGCTTTCTTT
-,14,TRBV7-7,-,TRBJ2-5,CASSPIGGGETQYF,TGTGCTAGCAGCCCAATAGGAGGCGGGGAGACCCAGTACTTC
many,12,TRBV7-9,-,TRBJ2-2,CASSPNTGELFF,TGTGCCAGCAGCCCTAACACCGGGGAGCTGTTTTTT
-,14,TRBV6-1,-,TRBJ2-7,CAIRSGTIAWEQYF,TGTGCCATCCGCTCCGGGACCATAGCTTGGGAGCAGTACTTC